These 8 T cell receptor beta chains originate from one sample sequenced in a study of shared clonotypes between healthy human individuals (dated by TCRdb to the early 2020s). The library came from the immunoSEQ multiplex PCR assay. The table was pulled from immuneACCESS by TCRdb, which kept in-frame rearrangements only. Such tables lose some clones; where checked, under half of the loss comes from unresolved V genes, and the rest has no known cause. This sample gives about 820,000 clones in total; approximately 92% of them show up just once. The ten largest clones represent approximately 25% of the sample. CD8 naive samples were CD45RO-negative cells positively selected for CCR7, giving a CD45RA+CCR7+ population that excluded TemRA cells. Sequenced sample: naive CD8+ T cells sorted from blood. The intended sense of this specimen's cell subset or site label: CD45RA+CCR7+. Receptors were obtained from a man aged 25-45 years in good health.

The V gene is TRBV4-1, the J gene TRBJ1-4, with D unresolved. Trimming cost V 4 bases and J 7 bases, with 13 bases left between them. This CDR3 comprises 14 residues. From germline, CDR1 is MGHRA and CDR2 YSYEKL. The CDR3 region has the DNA TGCGCCAGCAGCCCCCGGGCCGACCTTGAAAAACTGTTTTTT. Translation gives CASSPRADLEKLFF.

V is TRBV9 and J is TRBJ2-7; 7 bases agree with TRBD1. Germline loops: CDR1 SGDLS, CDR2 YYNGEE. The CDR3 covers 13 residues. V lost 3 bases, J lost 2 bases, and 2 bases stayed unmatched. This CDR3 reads CASSGQGTYEQYF. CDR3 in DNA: TGTGCCAGCAGCGGACAGGGCACCTACGAGCAGTACTTC.

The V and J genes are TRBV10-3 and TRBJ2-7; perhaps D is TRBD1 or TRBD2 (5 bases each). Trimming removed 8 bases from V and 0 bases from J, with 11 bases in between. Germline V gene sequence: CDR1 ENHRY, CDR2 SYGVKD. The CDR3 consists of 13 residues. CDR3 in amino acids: CAIGDGLSYEQYF. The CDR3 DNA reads TGTGCCATCGGGGACGGACTCTCCTACGAGCAGTACTTC.

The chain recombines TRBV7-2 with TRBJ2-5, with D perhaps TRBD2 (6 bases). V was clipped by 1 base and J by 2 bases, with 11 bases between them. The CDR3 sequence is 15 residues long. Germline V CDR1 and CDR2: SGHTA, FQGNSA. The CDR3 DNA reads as TGTGCCAGCAGCTTAGTGATGGGGACTCAAGAGACCCAGTACTTC. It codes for CASSLVMGTQETQYF.

The CDR3 sequence: CAIFRVSYNEQFF. For the CDR3, the DNA is TGTGCCATCTTTCGAGTGTCCTACAATGAGCAGTTCTTC. The chain employs TRBV6-1 and TRBJ2-1; no definite D call. From germline, CDR1 is MNHNS and CDR2 SASEGT. With 10 bases removed from V and 1 base from J, the gap between germline ends came to 11 bases. This CDR3 spans 13 amino acids.

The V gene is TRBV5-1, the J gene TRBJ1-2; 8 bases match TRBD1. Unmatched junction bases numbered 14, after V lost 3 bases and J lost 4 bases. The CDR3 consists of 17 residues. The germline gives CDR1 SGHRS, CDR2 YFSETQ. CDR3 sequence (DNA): TGCGCCAGCAGCTCATCAGTGACAGGGGAAAATAGCTATGGCTACACCTTC. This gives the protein CASSSSVTGENSYGYTF.

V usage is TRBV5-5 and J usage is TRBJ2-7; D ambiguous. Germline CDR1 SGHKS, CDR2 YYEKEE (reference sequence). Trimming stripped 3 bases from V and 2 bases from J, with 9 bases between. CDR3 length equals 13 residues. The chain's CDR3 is CASSSRPTYEQYF. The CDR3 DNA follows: TGTGCCAGCAGCTCCCGGCCTACCTACGAGCAGTACTTC.

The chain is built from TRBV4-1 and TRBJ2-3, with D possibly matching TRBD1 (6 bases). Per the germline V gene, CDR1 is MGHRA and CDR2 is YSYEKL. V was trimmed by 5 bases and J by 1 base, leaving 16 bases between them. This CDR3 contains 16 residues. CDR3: CASSRTDLGGTDTQYF. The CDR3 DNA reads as TGCGCCAGCAGCAGGACAGATCTAGGGGGCACAGATACGCAGTATTTT.